This passage covers 9 T cell receptor beta chains from one sample sequenced in a study of T cell responses to AZD1222 COVID-19 vaccine. The repertoire was sequenced with immunoSEQ multiplex PCR; TCRdb's copy has only in-frame clones and lacks some. The sample includes 110,000 or so clones, 88% of them seen just once. Sample: peripheral blood, taken 28 days after the second AZD1222 dose. The source of these receptors is an adult who received the AZD1222 COVID-19 vaccine.

J is TRBJ1-5 and V is TRBV19; D remains unclear. CDR3 length: 16 amino acids. The V end lost 8 bases, the J end lost 2 bases, and 19 bases lay between the germline ends. The germline gives CDR1 LNHDA, CDR2 SQIVND (reference sequence). The CDR3 here is CASSMADSRRNQPQHF. CDR3 DNA sequence: TGTGCCAGTTCCATGGCGGACTCGAGGCGCAATCAGCCCCAGCATTTT.

The chain recombines TRBV5-4 with TRBJ1-6; 7 positions agree with TRBD1. Trimming removed 4 bases from V and 7 bases from J; junction bases left unmatched: 5. The CDR3 totals 14 residues. The germline V gene encodes CDR1 SGHNT and CDR2 YYREEE (reference sequence). In DNA, the CDR3 is TGTGCCAGCAGCCCCGGGACAGTGAATTCACCCCTCCACTTT. It translates to CASSPGTVNSPLHF.

This clone was seen more than once but under ten times. This chain uses TRBV2 with TRBJ2-7; D is unresolved. The V and J ends lost 5 bases and 0 bases respectively, with 11 bases between them. The CDR3 totals 14 residues. The germline V gene encodes CDR1 SNHLY and CDR2 FYNNEI. The CDR3 DNA is TGTGCCAGCAGTCCCTTACTTAGCTCCTACGAGCAGTACTTC. Protein: CASSPLLSSYEQYF.

The rearrangement uses TRBV25-1 and TRBJ2-6; a weak D match, TRBD1 (5 bases). The ends were cut back, 6 bases at V and 0 bases at J, with 15 bases in the middle. The CDR3 extends over 17 amino acids. Germline V gene sequence: CDR1 MGHDK, CDR2 SYGVNS. CDR3 protein: CASRQGMGISGANVLTF. For the CDR3, the DNA is TGTGCCAGCAGGCAGGGAATGGGGATCTCTGGGGCCAACGTCCTGACTTTC. Supplemented by reference TRBV25-1 and TRBJ2-6, the full variable domain reads EADIYQTPRYLVIGTGKKITLECSQTMGHDKMYWYQQDPGMELHLIHYSYGVNSTEKGDLSSESTVSRIRTEHFPLTLESARPSHTSQYLCASRQGMGISGANVLTFGAGSRLTVL.

The chain joins TRBV5-1 to TRBJ1-6; no clear D gene. The CDR3 length is 14 residues. The ends were cut back, 1 base at V and 3 bases at J, with 5 bases in the middle. Germline loops: CDR1 SGHRS, CDR2 YFSETQ. The CDR3 sequence is CASSLPDYNSPLHF. The CDR3, as DNA: TGCGCCAGCAGCTTGCCGGACTATAATTCACCCCTCCACTTT.

The CDR3 DNA is TGTGCCAGCTCACCACTAACAGGGAAAACTGAAGCTTTCTTT. Translating gives CASSPLTGKTEAFF. This chain connects TRBV18 to TRBJ1-1; TRBD1 might be the D (6 bases). The CDR3 is 14 amino acids. Per germline, CDR1 KGHSH and CDR2 LQKENI. Trimming cost V 1 base and J 5 bases, with 11 bases left between them.

The chain is built from TRBV2 and TRBJ2-5; unclear D gene. The CDR3 spans 12 residues. V lost 3 bases to trimming and J lost 5 bases, with 7 bases between them. Germline V CDR1 and CDR2: SNHLY, FYNNEI. CDR3: CASSDVGETQYF. In nucleotides, the CDR3 is TGTGCCAGCAGTGACGTGGGCGAGACCCAGTACTTC.

CDR3 protein: CASSQGGTGNLAPLHF. The CDR3, as DNA: TGCGCCAGCAGCCAGGGCGGGACAGGGAATTTGGCACCCCTCCACTTT. The J gene is TRBJ1-6, the V gene TRBV4-3; TRBD1 matches 9 bases. J gave up 11 bases and V 3 bases, and 11 bases lay outside the gene matches. The CDR3 consists of 16 residues. CDR1 is LGHNA and CDR2 is YSLEER in the germline V gene.

The chain carries TRBV7-8 and TRBJ1-3, with D unclear. V lost 3 bases, J lost 3 bases, and 15 bases lay in between. The CDR3 extends over 16 amino acids. From germline, CDR1 is SGHVS and CDR2 FQNEAQ. CDR3 in DNA: TGTGCCAGCAGCTTCTCAGACATAGGTGTTGGAAACACCATATATTTT. Its protein product is CASSFSDIGVGNTIYF. Together with reference TRBV7-8 and TRBJ1-3, the CDR3 gives the full variable domain: GAGVSQSPRYKVAKRGQDVALRCDPISGHVSLFWYQQALGQGPEFLTYFQNEAQLDKSGLPSDRFFAERPEGSVSTLKIQRTQQEDSAVYLCASSFSDIGVGNTIYFGEGSWLTVV.